The 18 T cell receptor beta chains given below trace back to one sample, sequenced in a study of blood T cell repertoires in COVID-19 (dated by TCRdb to 2018 to 2021). Libraries were constructed by the immunoSEQ multiplex PCR assay. TCRdb holds this immuneACCESS table with in-frame rearrangements only. Some clones are missing; in checked studies, unresolved V genes explain under half, and the rest has no known cause. This sample has 180,000 or so clones in its table, and roughly 85% of those were observed once. Together, the top ten hold 4.4% of the sample. The material sequenced was PBMCs or T cells enriched from blood (not recorded which). The receptors shown here come from a woman aged 45-60 years who had recovered from COVID-19.

The CDR3 loop reads CASSQAQGFYNSPLHF. CDR3 DNA: TGCGCCAGCAGCCAAGCGCAGGGGTTCTATAATTCACCCCTCCACTTT. The V call is TRBV4-1, the J call TRBJ1-6, with D perhaps matching TRBD1 (6 bases). Germline values: CDR1 MGHRA, CDR2 YSYEKL. The CDR3 extends over 16 amino acids. Trimming cost V 1 base and J 3 bases, with 10 bases left between them.

This sequence joins TRBV29-1 and TRBJ1-4, with 9 positions matching TRBD1. The CDR3 spans 14 residues. CDR1 and CDR2 (germline): SQVTM, ANQGSEA. The V gene end was trimmed by 7 bases and the J gene end by 8 bases; junction bases not matched to a gene: 11. Here the CDR3 DNA reads TGCAGCGCACTTTGGACAGGGGCCGGGGAAAAACTGTTTTTT. The encoded protein is CSALWTGAGEKLFF.

This sequence joins TRBV18 and TRBJ1-2, with 8 nucleotides matching TRBD1. Looked up from germline, CDR1 is KGHSH and CDR2 is LQKENI. This CDR3 spans 14 amino acids. With 4 bases clipped from V and 5 bases from J, the junction kept 6 bases outside the gene matches. The CDR3, as DNA: TGTGCCAGCTCACAAACGGGACAGGATTATGGCTACACCTTC. This translates into CASSQTGQDYGYTF.

This clone was found once. This chain joins TRBV19 and TRBJ2-5; TRBD2 matches at 7 bases. CDR1 and CDR2 from the germline V gene are LNHDA and SQIVND (reference sequence). The CDR3 is made up of 13 amino acids. The CDR3 sequence is CATLGREQETQYF. CDR3 nucleotide sequence: TGTGCTACGTTGGGGAGGGAACAAGAGACCCAGTACTTC.

The chain combines TRBV3-1 (or the pseudogene TRBV3-2) with TRBJ2-3; 7 bases agree with TRBD2. The germline V gene encodes CDR1 LGHDT and CDR2 YNNKEL (reference sequence). The ends lost 0 bases at V and 3 bases at J; junction bases unmatched: 6. This CDR3 is 16 amino acids long. DNA of the CDR3: TGTGCCAGCAGCCAAGAAGGGAGGGGAGGAACAGATACGCAGTATTTT. Translating gives CASSQEGRGGTDTQYF.

The count of this clone is one. This sequence joins TRBV6-5 and TRBJ2-7, with a tentative D call TRBD1 (6 bases). The CDR3 consists of 12 residues. Germline V gene sequence: CDR1 MNHEY, CDR2 SVGAGI. Trimming shortened V by 6 bases and J by 3 bases, and 9 bases separated the two germline ends. In nucleotides, the CDR3 is TGTGCCAGCAGGAAGGACAGCTACGAGCAGTACGTC. Translated, it gives CASRKDSYEQYV.

The chain carries TRBV29-1 and TRBJ2-1, with 7 positions matching TRBD1. The CDR3 has 14 amino acids. The V and J ends lost 2 bases and 6 bases, in that order; junction bases with no gene match: 7. The V gene's germline CDR1 is SQVTM and CDR2 ANQGSEA. This chain's CDR3 is CSVELWTGSNEQFF. CDR3 DNA sequence: TGCAGCGTTGAACTCTGGACAGGCTCCAATGAGCAGTTCTTC.

The CDR3 bases are TGCGCCAGCAGCCAAGACACAGGCGCCGCGATGAACACTGAAGCTTTCTTT. It yields the protein CASSQDTGAAMNTEAFF. The rearrangement links TRBV4-3 to TRBJ1-1; D perhaps matches TRBD1 (5 bases). The CDR3 is 17 residues long. Germline CDR1 is LGHNA and CDR2 is YSLEER. V was clipped by 0 bases and J by 0 bases, with 14 bases between them.

The rearrangement uses TRBV5-5 and TRBJ2-5; 8 bases line up with TRBD1. There are 19 residues in the CDR3. Germline loops: CDR1 SGHKS, CDR2 YYEKEE (reference sequence). Trimming removed 4 bases from V and 0 bases from J; junction bases left unmatched: 17. The DNA of the CDR3 is TGTGCCAGCAGCATTAAGGAGGGCCCCGGCAGGGGGCACCAAGAGACCCAGTACTTC. This encodes CASSIKEGPGRGHQETQYF.

The rearrangement links TRBV3-1 (or the pseudogene TRBV3-2) to TRBJ1-2; D is perhaps TRBD1 (6 bases). CDR3 size: 15 residues. Germline-derived CDR1 and CDR2 are LGHDT and YNNKEL (reference sequence). V lost 5 bases to trimming and J lost 4 bases, with 17 bases between them. The CDR3 region has the DNA TGTGCCAGCAGCACCCGACAGGCCCATCGCTATGGCTACACCTTC. Protein product: CASSTRQAHRYGYTF.

The V call is TRBV7-2, the J call TRBJ1-6; no firm D call. The CDR3 is 14 residues long. V dropped 1 base and J dropped 7 bases, with 8 bases sitting between them. From germline, CDR1 is SGHTA and CDR2 FQGNSA. The chain's CDR3 is CASSLVGLNSPLHF. The CDR3, as DNA: TGTGCCAGCAGCTTAGTTGGGCTGAATTCACCCCTCCACTTT.

J is TRBJ1-5 and V is TRBV5-3; possible D gene TRBD1, 5 bases. TRBV5-3 qualifies as an ORF whose function is uncertain. The CDR3 length is 17 residues. Trimming pared 0 bases from V and 3 bases from J, leaving 16 bases between. The CDR3, as DNA: TGTGCCAGAAGCTTGGATAGGGGTGGTGACTTCAATCAGCCCCAGCATTTT. Its protein is CARSLDRGGDFNQPQHF.

J is TRBJ1-3 and V is TRBV7-9; D is perhaps TRBD1 (5 bases). This CDR3 has 17 residues. V gave up 6 bases and J gave up 3 bases, with 21 bases separating them. The germline V gene has CDR1 SEHNR and CDR2 FQNEAQ (reference sequence). The CDR3 loop is CASSLPTSGTIGNTIYF. The CDR3, as DNA: TGTGCCAGCAGTCTCCCCACATCCGGGACTATTGGAAACACCATATATTTT.

There are a few counts of this clone. The rearrangement links TRBV18 to TRBJ1-3, with 7 nucleotides matching TRBD1. Germline V lookup: CDR1 KGHSH, CDR2 LQKENI. With V trimmed by 4 bases and J by 0 bases, 9 bases remained unmatched. This CDR3 contains 17 residues. The CDR3 spells CASSLPGQKSSGNTIYF. DNA for the CDR3: TGTGCCAGCTCACTTCCGGGACAGAAATCCTCTGGAAACACCATATATTTT.

The chain is built from TRBV7-2 and TRBJ2-6, with D perhaps matching TRBD2 (5 bases). This CDR3 contains 15 residues. V was trimmed by 3 bases and J by 0 bases, leaving 6 bases between them. The germline V gene has CDR1 SGHTA and CDR2 FQGNSA. CDR3 loop: CASSFGVSGANVLTF. The CDR3 nucleotides read TGTGCCAGCAGCTTCGGGGTCTCTGGGGCCAACGTCCTGACTTTC.

On this clone: One end of the junction varies from germline; a read error may be responsible. The chain couples TRBV5-1 to TRBJ1-1, with 7 bases matching TRBD1. The CDR3 is 16 residues long. The germline gives CDR1 SGHRS, CDR2 YFSETQ. The CDR3 DNA reads TGCGCCAGCAGCTTGGGTGACAGGGATAAGCCGACCCGCGTGATCTTT. It specifies CASSLGDRDKPTRVIF.

The J gene is TRBJ2-1, the V gene TRBV7-6, with TRBD2 identical over 14 bases. The germline V gene has CDR1 SGHVS and CDR2 FNYEAQ. Trimming took 5 bases from V and 10 from J; bases not matched to a gene: 7. The CDR3 contains 15 residues. The CDR3 region is CASSPGLAGGGEQFF. As DNA, the CDR3 is TGTGCCAGCAGCCCAGGACTAGCGGGAGGAGGGGAGCAGTTCTTC.

This rearrangement joins TRBV27 to TRBJ2-4; TRBD2 might be the D (5 bases). The germline V gene encodes CDR1 MNHEY and CDR2 SMNVEV (reference sequence). The V end was cut by 8 bases, the J end by 6 bases, with 17 bases between. The CDR3 covers 14 residues. CDR3 DNA sequence: TGTGCCAGCTCGCAAGGCGGGTATGGAAACATTCAGTACTTC. Its translation is CASSQGGYGNIQYF.